This TCR beta chain appears in the sequencing data of a study of control samples from healthy donors and cancer patients. Measured with immunoSEQ multiplex PCR; TCRdb has only the in-frame clones, and not every one. Of fewer than 45,000 clones detected, 91% appear once; the ten largest clones hold approximately 23%. The CDR3 sequence is 15 residues long. Germline V gene data show CDR1 as LNHDA and CDR2 as SQIVND (reference sequence). V lost 1 base, J lost 8 bases, and 15 bases lay in between. The genes are TRBV19 and TRBJ2-1; D unclear. The sample was PBMCs. The origin of this receptor is a woman aged 40 to 50 with head and neck cancer. The CDR3 spells CASSIGLGPVDEQFF. The CDR3 region has the DNA TGTGCCAGTAGTATAGGTCTAGGTCCGGTGGATGAGCAGTTCTTC.